This T cell receptor beta chain came from a study of shared T cell receptors in the human thymus. Method: immunoSEQ multiplex PCR; TCRdb's copy keeps in-frame clones and lacks some. Here the sample spans about 660,000 clones, roughly 86% being singletons. The V and J ends lost 1 base and 4 bases, in that order; junction bases with no gene match: 2. This CDR3 comprises 15 residues. The germline CDR1 and CDR2 sequences are PRHDT and FYEKMQ (reference sequence). The sample also formed part of further work on human thymus T cells. In that study: All donors were healthy Finnish infants who were undergoing corrective surgery to treat congenital heart defects. Obtained as resections during corrective heart surgery, the thymus tissue was then studied. Blood and thymic repertoires both appeared biased in V and J gene usage. Related research described strongly overlapping thymic repertoires in unrelated people.

The rearrangement links TRBV13 to TRBJ2-3, with 10 bases that match TRBD1. The sequence derives from a boy younger than two with a congenital heart defect. Material: thymocytes. Written as DNA, the CDR3 is TGTGCCAGCAGCTTAGCAGGACAGGGGGCAGATACGCAGTATTTT. It encodes CASSLAGQGADTQYF.